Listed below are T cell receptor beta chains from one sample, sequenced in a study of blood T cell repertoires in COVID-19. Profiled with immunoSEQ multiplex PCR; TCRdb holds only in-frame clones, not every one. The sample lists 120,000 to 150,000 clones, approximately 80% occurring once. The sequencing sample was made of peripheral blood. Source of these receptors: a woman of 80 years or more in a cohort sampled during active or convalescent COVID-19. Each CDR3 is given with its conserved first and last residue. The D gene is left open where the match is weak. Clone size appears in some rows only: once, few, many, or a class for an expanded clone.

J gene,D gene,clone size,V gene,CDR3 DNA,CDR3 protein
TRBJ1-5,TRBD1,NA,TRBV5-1,TGCGCCAGTTCAACAGGGGAGAATAGCAATCAGCCCCAGCATTTT,CASSTGENSNQPQHF
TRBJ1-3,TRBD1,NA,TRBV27,TGTGCCAGCAGGCAGGGGGCCAACTCTGGAAACACCATATATTTT,CASRQGANSGNTIYF
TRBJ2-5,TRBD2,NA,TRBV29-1,TGCAGCGTTGGAAGGGGAGGGGAGACCCAGTACTTC,CSVGRGGETQYF
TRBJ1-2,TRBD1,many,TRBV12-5,TGTGCTAGTGGTTTCGGACAGGTAAAAGGCTACACCTTC,CASGFGQVKGYTF
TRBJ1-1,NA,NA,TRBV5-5,TGTGCCAGCAGCTTGACAGGGTACGTGGACACTGAAGCTTTCTTT,CASSLTGYVDTEAFF
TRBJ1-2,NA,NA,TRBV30,TGTGCCTGGAGTGTCGAGGTCGTGAGAGGCTACACCTTC,CAWSVEVVRGYTF
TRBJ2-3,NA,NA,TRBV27,TGTGCCAGCACGAAAGGGCTCAGGGGTAGCACAGATACGCAGTATTTT,CASTKGLRGSTDTQYF
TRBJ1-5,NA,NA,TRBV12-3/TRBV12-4,TGTGCCAGCAGGCTGACAGGTAATCAGCCCCAGCATTTT,CASRLTGNQPQHF
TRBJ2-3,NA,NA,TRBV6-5,TGTGCCGGGGGGATACAGGGGAGGAGCACAGATACGCAATATTTT,CAGGIQGRSTDTQYF
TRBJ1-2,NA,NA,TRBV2,TGTGCCAGCAAAATTTCTCCAGGGCTTGGGTATGGCTACACCTTC,CASKISPGLGYGYTF
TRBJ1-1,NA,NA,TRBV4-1,TGCGCCAGCAGCCGATATTATCCGCAGGGCACTGAAGCTTTCTTT,CASSRYYPQGTEAFF
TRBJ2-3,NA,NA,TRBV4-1,TGCGCCAGCAGCCAAGCTCGCGTCAGCACAGATACGCAGTATTTT,CASSQARVSTDTQYF
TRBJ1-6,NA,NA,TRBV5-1,TGCGCCAGCAGCGCCGGGGTTAATTCACCCCTCCACTTT,CASSAGVNSPLHF
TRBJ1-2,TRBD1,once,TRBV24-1,TGTGCCACCAGTGACCCCGGACAGGCTCCCTATGGCTACACCTTC,CATSDPGQAPYGYTF
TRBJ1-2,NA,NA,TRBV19,TGTGCCACCTCCCTCCAGGGGACTAACTATGGCTACACCTTC,CATSLQGTNYGYTF
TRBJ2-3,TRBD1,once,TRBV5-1,TGCGCCAGCAGCCCCGGGACAGCCACAGATACGCAGTATTTT,CASSPGTATDTQYF
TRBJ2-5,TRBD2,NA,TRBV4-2,TGTGCCAGCAGCCAAGACAGGTCCGCGGGGGGCCCTAGGGACTTC,CASSQDRSAGGPRDF
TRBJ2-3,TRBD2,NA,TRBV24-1,TGTGCCACCAGTGGTAGCGGGGACCGCACAGATACGCAGTATTTT,CATSGSGDRTDTQYF
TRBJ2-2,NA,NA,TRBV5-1,TGCGCCAGCAGCCTGGGACGGGTTAACACCGGGGAGCTGTTTTTT,CASSLGRVNTGELFF